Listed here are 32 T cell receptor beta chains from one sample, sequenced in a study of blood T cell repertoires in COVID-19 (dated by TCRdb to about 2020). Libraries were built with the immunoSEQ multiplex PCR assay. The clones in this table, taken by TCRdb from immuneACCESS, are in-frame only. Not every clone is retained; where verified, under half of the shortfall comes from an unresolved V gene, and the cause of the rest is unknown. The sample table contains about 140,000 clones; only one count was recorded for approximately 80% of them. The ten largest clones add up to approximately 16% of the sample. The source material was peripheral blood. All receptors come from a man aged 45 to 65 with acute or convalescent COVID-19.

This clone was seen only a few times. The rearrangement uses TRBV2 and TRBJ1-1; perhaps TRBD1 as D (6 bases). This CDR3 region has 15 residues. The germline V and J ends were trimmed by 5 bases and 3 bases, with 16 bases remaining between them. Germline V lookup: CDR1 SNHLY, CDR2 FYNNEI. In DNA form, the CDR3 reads TGTGCCAGCAGTTACGAAACAGGGAGGGACACTGAAGCTTTCTTT. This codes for CASSYETGRDTEAFF.

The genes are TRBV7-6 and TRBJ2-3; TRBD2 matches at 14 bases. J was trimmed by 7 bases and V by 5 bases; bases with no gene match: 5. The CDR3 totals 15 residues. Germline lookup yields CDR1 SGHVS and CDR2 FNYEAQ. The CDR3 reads CASSMTSGGANTQYF. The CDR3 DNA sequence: TGTGCCAGCAGCATGACTAGCGGGGGGGCTAATACGCAGTATTTT. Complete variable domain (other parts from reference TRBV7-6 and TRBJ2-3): GAGVSQSPRYKVTKRGQDVALRCDPISGHVSLYWYRQALGQGPEFLTYFNYEAQQDKSGLPNDRFSAERPEGSISTLTIQRTEQRDSAMYRCASSMTSGGANTQYFGPGTRLTVL.

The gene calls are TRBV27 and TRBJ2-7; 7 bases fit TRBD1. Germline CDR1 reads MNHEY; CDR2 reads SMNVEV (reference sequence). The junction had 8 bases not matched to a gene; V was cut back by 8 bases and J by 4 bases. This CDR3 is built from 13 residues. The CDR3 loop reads CASGRQGLYEQYF. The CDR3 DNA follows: TGTGCCAGCGGGAGACAGGGATTATACGAGCAGTACTTC.

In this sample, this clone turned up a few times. The CDR3: CASSKDRGTGGYTF. The CDR3, as DNA: TGCGCCAGCAGCAAAGACAGGGGAACAGGAGGCTACACCTTC. The chain combines TRBV5-1 with TRBJ1-2; 8 positions match TRBD1. Looked up from germline, CDR1 is SGHRS and CDR2 is YFSETQ. CDR3 length: 14 residues. V lost 4 bases, J lost 8 bases, and 10 bases stayed unmatched.

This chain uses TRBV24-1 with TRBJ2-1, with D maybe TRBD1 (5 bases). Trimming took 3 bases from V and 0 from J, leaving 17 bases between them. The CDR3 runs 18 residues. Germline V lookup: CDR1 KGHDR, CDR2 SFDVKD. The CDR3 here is CATSDPDPQGSSYNEQFF. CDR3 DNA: TGTGCCACCAGTGATCCCGATCCCCAGGGCAGCTCCTACAATGAGCAGTTCTTC.

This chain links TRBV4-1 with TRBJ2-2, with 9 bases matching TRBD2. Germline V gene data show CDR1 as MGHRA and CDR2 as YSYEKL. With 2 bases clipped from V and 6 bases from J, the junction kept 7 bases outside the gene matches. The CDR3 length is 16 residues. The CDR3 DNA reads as TGCGCCAGCAGCCAACCGGGACTAGCTTTCGCCGGGGAGCTGTTTTTT. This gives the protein CASSQPGLAFAGELFF.

The CDR3 nucleotides read TGCGCCAGCAGCCCCGCGGGACAGGAGACATATGGCTACACCTTC. As protein: CASSPAGQETYGYTF. V gene TRBV4-1 combines with J gene TRBJ1-2; 8 positions agree with TRBD1. From germline, CDR1 is MGHRA and CDR2 YSYEKL. CDR3 length: 15 residues. Trimming removed 4 bases from V and 5 bases from J; junction bases left unmatched: 9.

The CDR3 DNA reads as TGTGCCAGCAGCGTAAGCCAGGGTAGGAACACTGAAGCTTTCTTT. It codes for CASSVSQGRNTEAFF. The chain combines TRBV9 with TRBJ1-1, with D perhaps TRBD1 (5 bases). The germline V and J ends were trimmed by 1 base and 1 base, with 11 bases remaining between them. The CDR3 has 15 amino acids. Germline CDR1 is SGDLS and CDR2 is YYNGEE.

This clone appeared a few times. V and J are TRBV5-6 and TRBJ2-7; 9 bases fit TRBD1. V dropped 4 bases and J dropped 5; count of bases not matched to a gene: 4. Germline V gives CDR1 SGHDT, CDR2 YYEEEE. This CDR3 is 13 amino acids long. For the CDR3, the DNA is TGTGCCAGCAGCGGGACAGGGAACGACGAGCAGTACGTC. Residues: CASSGTGNDEQYV.

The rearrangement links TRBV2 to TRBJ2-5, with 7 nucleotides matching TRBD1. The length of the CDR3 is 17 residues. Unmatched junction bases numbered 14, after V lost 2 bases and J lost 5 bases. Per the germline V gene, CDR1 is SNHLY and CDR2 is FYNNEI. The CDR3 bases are TGTGCCAGCAGTGAATTTAGTGCAGGGGGATTCCGGGAGACCCAGTACTTC. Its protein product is CASSEFSAGGFRETQYF.

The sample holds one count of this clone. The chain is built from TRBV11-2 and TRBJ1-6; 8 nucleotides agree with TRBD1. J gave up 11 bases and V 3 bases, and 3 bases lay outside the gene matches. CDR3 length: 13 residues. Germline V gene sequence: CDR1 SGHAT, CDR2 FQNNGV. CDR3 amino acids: CASSFRQGTPLHF. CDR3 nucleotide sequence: TGTGCCAGCAGCTTTCGACAGGGGACACCCCTCCACTTT.

Here the CDR3 DNA reads TGTGCCAGCAGTGAAGGACACCTCTCTGGAAACACCATATATTTT. Protein product: CASSEGHLSGNTIYF. The J gene is TRBJ1-3, the V gene TRBV2; D unresolved. Germline values: CDR1 SNHLY, CDR2 FYNNEI. Trimming cost V 1 base and J 0 bases, with 7 bases left between them. The CDR3 extends over 15 amino acids. Filled out from reference TRBV2 and TRBJ1-3, the complete variable domain reads EPEVTQTPSHQVTQMGQEVILRCVPISNHLYFYWYRQILGQKVEFLVSFYNNEISEKSEIFDDQFSVERPDGSNFTLKIRSTKLEDSAMYFCASSEGHLSGNTIYFGEGSWLTVV.

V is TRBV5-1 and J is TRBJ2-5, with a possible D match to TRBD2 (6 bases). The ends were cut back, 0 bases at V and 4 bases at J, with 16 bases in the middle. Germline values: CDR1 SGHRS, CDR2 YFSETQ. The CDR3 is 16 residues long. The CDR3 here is CASSLGKSGDLETQYF. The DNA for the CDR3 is TGCGCCAGCAGCTTGGGGAAGTCGGGGGACCTAGAGACCCAGTACTTC.

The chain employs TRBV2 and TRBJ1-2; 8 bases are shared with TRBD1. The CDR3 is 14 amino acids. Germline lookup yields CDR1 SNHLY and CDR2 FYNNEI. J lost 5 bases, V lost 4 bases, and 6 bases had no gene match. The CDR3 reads CASSATRQGYGYTF. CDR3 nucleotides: TGTGCCAGCAGTGCCACCCGACAGGGGTATGGCTACACCTTC.

CDR3 sequence (DNA): TGTGCCAGCAGTTTAGACAGGGGCGGCGAGCAGTTCTTC. Its protein product is CASSLDRGGEQFF. The gene calls are TRBV27 and TRBJ2-1, with 8 bases aligning to TRBD1. V lost 2 bases and J lost 10; bases outside the gene matches: 4. CDR1 and CDR2 (germline): MNHEY, SMNVEV (reference sequence). The CDR3 extends over 13 amino acids.

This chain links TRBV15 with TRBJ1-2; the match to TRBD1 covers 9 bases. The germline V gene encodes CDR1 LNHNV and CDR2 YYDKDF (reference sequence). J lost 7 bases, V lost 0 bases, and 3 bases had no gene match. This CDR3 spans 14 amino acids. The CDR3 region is CATSRDTGGGGYTF. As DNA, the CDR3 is TGTGCCACCAGCAGAGATACAGGGGGCGGTGGCTACACCTTC. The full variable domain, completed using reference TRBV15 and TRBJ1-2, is DAMVIQNPRYQVTQFGKPVTLSCSQTLNHNVMYWYQQKSSQAPKLLFHYYDKDFNNEADTPDNFQSRRPNTSFCFLDIRSPGLGDTAMYLCATSRDTGGGGYTFGSGTRLTVV.

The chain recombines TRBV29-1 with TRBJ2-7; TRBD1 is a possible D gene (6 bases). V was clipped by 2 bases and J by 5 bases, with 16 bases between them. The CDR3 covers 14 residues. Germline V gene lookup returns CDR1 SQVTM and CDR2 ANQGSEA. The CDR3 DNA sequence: TGCAGCGTTGAACGGGCAGGGGTATTCCACGAGCAGTACTTC. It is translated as CSVERAGVFHEQYF.

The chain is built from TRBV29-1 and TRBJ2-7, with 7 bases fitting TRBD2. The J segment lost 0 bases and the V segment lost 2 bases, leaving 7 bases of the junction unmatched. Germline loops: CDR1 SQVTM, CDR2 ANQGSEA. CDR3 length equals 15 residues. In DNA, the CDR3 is TGCAGCGTTGAAACCGGGGGGTCGAGCTCCTACGAGCAGTACTTC. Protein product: CSVETGGSSSYEQYF.

The chain's CDR3 is CAWRQDTGELFF. The CDR3 nucleotides read TGTGCCTGGAGACAGGACACCGGGGAGCTGTTTTTT. The rearrangement uses TRBV30 and TRBJ2-2, with D maybe TRBD1 (5 bases). The CDR3 has 12 amino acids. Germline V gene lookup returns CDR1 GTSNPN and CDR2 SVGIG (reference sequence). V gave up 3 bases and J gave up 3 bases, with 5 bases separating them.

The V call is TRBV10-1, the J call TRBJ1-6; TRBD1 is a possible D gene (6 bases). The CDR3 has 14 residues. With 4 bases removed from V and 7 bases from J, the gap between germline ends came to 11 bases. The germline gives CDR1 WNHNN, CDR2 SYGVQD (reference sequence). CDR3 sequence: CASSGLGANSPLHF. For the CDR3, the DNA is TGCGCCAGCAGTGGCTTGGGGGCAAATTCACCCCTCCACTTT.

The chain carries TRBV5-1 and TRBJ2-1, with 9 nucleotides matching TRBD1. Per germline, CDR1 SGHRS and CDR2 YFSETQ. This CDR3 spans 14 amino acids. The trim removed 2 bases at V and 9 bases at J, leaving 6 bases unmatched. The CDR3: CASSFLTGGSEQFF. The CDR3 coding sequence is TGCGCCAGCAGCTTCTTGACAGGGGGGTCTGAGCAGTTCTTC.

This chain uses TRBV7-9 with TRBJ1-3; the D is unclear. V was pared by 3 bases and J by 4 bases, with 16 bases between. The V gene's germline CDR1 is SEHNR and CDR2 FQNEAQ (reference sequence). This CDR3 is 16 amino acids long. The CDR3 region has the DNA TGTGCCAGCAGCTTCATGGCGGGCCAAAGGGGAAACACCATATATTTT. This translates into CASSFMAGQRGNTIYF.

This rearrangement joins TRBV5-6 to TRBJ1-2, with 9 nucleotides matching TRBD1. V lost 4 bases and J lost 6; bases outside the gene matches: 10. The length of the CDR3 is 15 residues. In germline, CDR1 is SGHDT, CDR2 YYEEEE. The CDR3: CASSQTWTGVDGYTF. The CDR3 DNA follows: TGTGCCAGCAGCCAAACTTGGACAGGGGTTGATGGCTACACCTTC.

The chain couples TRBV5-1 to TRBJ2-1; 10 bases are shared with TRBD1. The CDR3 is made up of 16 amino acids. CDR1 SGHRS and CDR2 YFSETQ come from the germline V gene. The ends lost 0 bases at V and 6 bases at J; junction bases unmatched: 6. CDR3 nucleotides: TGCGCCAGCAGCTTGGCATCCGGGACAGGGGCCAATGAGCAGTTCTTC. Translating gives CASSLASGTGANEQFF.

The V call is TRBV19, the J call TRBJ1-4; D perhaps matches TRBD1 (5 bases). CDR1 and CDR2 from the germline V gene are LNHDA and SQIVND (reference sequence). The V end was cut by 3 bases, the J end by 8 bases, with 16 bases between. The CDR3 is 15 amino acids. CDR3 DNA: TGTGCCAGTAGTATCTGGCAAGGGGTCGGCGAAAAACTGTTTTTT. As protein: CASSIWQGVGEKLFF.

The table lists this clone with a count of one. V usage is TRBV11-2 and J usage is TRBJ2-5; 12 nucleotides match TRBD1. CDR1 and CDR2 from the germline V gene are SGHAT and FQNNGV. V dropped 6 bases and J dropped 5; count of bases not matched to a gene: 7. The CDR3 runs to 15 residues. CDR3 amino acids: CASSPSGTGGETQYF. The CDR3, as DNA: TGTGCCAGCAGTCCCTCCGGGACAGGGGGCGAGACCCAGTACTTC.

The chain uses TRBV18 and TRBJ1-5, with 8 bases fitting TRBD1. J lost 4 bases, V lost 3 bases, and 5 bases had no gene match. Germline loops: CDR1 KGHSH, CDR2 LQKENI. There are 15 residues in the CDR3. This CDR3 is CASSPSGGANQPQHF. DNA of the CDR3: TGTGCCAGCTCACCGTCAGGGGGCGCAAATCAGCCCCAGCATTTT.

CDR3 nucleotide sequence: TGTGCCAGCAGCTTGGGGGCTAGCGGCCAAGAGACCCAGTACTTC. Translating gives CASSLGASGQETQYF. The J gene is TRBJ2-5, the V gene TRBV5-6; 7 nucleotides line up with TRBD2. CDR3 length equals 15 residues. With V trimmed by 0 bases and J by 1 base, 3 bases remained unmatched. Germline V gives CDR1 SGHDT, CDR2 YYEEEE.

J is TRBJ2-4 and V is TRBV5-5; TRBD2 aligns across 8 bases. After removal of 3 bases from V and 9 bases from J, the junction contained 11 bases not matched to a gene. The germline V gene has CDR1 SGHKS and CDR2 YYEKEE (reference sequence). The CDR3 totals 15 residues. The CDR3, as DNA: TGTGCCAGCAGCTACTCGGGGGGGTTTGACGGCATTCAGTACTTC. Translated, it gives CASSYSGGFDGIQYF.

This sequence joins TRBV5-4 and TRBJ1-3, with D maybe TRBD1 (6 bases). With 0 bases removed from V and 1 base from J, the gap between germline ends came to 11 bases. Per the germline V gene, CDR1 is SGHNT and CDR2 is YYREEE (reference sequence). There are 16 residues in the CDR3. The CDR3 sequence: CASSLASRGSGNTIYF. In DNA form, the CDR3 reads TGTGCCAGCAGCTTGGCTAGTAGGGGGTCTGGAAACACCATATATTTT. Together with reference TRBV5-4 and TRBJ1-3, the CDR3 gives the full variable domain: ETGVTQSPTHLIKTRGQQVTLRCSSQSGHNTVSWYQQALGQGPQFIFQYYREEENGRGNFPPRFSGLQFPNYSSELNVNALELDDSALYLCASSLASRGSGNTIYFGEGSWLTVV.

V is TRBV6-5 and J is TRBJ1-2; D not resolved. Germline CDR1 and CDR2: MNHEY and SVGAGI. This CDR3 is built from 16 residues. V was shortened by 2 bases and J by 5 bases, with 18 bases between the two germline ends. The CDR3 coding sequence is TGTGCCAGCAGTTACGAAGCGGCAGCCTTCCCATATGGCTACACCTTC. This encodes CASSYEAAAFPYGYTF.

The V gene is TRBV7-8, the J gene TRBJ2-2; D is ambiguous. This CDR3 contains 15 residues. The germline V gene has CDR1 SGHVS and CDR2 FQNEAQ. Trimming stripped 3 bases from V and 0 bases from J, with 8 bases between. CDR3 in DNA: TGTGCCAGCAGCTTCGGCAGCGCGAACACCGGGGAGCTGTTTTTT. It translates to CASSFGSANTGELFF.